This TCR beta chain emerged from a study of cytomegalovirus exposure and HLA in healthy donors. Study-wide context: Among the 300 to 450 genotyped donors, over 70% were placed in the Caucasian-associated ancestry cluster.

Study-wide results and limits: In an earlier analysis, in 620 or so donors, most V segments appeared productive either ~90% or ~30% of the time. Common viral pathogens (according to a later analysis) appeared linked to several of the most significant clusters. The authors judged a highly shared variant cluster likely a sequencing artifact.

V dropped 3 bases and J dropped 4; count of bases not matched to a gene: 6. Germline CDR1 is MNHEY and CDR2 is SMNVEV (reference sequence). There are 15 residues in the CDR3. The PCR contained 60 Vbeta and 13 Jbeta primers. The data were produced by immunoSEQ multiplex PCR, yet TCRdb's version contains in-frame clones alone and is incomplete. The top ten hold around 5.8% of the sample, which has about 160,000 clones, approximately 80% seen once. Comment on this clone: Antigen specificity is unknown.

V and J are TRBV27 and TRBJ1-2, with 9 bases fitting TRBD1. Sequencing was carried out using PBMCs. The clonotype comes from a male donor in good health and CMV-seropositive. The CDR3 here is CASSFGTGSGYGYTF. Here the CDR3 DNA reads TGTGCCAGCAGTTTTGGGACAGGGAGTGGCTATGGCTACACCTTC.